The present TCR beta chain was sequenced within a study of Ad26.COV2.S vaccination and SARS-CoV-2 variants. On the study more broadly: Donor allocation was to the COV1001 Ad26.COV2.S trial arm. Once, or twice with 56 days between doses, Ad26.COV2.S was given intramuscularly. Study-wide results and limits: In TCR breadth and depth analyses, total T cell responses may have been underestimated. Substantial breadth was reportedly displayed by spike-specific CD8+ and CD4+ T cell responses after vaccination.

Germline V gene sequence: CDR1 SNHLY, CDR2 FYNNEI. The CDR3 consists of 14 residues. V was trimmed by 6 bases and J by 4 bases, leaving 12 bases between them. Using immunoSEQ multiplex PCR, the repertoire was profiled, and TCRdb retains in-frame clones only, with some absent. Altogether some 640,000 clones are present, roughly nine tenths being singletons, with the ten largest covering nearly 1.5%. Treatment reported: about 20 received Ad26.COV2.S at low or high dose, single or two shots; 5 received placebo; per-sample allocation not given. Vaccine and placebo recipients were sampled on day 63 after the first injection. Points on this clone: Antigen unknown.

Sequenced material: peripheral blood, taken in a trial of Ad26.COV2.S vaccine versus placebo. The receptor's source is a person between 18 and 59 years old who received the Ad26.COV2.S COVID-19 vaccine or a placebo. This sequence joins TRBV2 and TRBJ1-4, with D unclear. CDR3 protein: CASRRSTFNEKLFF. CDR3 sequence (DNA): TGTGCCAGCAGACGGAGTACCTTTAATGAAAAACTGTTTTTT.